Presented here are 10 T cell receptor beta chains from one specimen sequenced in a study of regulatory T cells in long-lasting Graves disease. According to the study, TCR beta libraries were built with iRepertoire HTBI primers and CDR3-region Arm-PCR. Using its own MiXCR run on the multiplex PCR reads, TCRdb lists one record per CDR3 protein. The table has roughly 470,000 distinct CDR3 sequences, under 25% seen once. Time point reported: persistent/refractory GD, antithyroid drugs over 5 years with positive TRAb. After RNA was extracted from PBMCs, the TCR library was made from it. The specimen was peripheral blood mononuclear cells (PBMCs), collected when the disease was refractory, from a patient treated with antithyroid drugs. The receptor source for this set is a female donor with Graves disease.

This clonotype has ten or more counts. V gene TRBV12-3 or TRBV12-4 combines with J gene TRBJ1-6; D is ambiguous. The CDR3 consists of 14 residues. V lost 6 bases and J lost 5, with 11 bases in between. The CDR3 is CASRAGQDNSPLHF. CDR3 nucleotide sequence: TGTGCCAGCAGGGCCGGGCAGGATAATTCACCCCTCCACTTT.

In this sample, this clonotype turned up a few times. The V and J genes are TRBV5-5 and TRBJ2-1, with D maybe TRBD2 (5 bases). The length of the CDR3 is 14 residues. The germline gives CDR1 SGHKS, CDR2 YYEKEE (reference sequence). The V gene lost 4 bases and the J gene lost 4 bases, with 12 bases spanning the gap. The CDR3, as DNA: TGTGCCAGCAGCCCAACCGGGATATACAATGAGCAGTTCTTC. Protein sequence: CASSPTGIYNEQFF.

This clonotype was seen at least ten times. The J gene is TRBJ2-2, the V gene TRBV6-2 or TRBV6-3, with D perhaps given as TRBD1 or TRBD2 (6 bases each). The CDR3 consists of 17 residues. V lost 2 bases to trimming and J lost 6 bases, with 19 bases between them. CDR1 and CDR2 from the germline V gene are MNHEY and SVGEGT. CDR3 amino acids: CASSYKTGARFAGELFF. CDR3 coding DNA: TGTGCCAGCAGTTACAAAACGGGGGCCCGGTTTGCCGGGGAGCTGTTTTTT.

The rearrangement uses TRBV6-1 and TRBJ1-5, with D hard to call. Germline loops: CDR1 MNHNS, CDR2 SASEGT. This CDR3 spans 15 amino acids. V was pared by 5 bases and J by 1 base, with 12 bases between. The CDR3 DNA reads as TGTGCCAGCAGTTACCTTATCCCAAGCAATCAGCCCCAGCATTTT. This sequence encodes CASSYLIPSNQPQHF.

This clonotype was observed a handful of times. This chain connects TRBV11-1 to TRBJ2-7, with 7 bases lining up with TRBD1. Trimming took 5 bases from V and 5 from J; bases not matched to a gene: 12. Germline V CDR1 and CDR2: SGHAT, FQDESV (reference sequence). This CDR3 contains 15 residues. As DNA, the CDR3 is TGTGCCAGCAGCCCTGGACAGGTCCTTTCGAACGAGCAGTACTTC. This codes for CASSPGQVLSNEQYF.

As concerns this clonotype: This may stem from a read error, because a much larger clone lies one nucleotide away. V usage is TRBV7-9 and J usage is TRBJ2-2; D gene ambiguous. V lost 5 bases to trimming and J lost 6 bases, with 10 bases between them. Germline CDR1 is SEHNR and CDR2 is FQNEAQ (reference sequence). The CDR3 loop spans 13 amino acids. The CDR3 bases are TGTGCCAGCAGCCCCCCGTGGGCCGGGGAGCTGTTTTTT. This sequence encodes CASSPPWAGELFF.

CDR3 protein: CASSLDLGSGNTIYF. The CDR3 region has the DNA TGTGCCAGCAGCTTAGATTTGGGGTCTGGAAACACCATATATTTT. The V gene is TRBV7-9, the J gene TRBJ1-3, with D hard to call. This CDR3 spans 15 amino acids. Trimming shortened V by 1 base and J by 1 base, and 8 bases separated the two germline ends. Per the germline V gene, CDR1 is SEHNR and CDR2 is FQNEAQ (reference sequence).

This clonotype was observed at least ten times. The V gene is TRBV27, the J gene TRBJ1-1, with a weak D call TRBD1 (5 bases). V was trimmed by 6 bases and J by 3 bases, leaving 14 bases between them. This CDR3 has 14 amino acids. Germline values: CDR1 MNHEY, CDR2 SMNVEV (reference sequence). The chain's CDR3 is CASSLRGGDTEAFF. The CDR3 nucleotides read TGTGCCAGCAGCTTAAGGGGTGGGGACACTGAAGCTTTCTTT.

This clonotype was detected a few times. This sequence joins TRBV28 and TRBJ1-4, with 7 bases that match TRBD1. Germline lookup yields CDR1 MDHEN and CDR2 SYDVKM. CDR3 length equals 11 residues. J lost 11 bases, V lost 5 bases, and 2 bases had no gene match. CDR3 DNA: TGTGCCAGCAGTCCCAGGGGGAAACTGTTTTTT. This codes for CASSPRGKLFF.

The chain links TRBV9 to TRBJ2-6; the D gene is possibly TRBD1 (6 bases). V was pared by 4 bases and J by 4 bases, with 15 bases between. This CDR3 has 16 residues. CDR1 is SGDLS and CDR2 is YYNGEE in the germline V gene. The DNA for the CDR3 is TGTGCCAGCAGCCCGAGACAGGTGTCAGGGGCCAACGTCCTGACTTTC. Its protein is CASSPRQVSGANVLTF.